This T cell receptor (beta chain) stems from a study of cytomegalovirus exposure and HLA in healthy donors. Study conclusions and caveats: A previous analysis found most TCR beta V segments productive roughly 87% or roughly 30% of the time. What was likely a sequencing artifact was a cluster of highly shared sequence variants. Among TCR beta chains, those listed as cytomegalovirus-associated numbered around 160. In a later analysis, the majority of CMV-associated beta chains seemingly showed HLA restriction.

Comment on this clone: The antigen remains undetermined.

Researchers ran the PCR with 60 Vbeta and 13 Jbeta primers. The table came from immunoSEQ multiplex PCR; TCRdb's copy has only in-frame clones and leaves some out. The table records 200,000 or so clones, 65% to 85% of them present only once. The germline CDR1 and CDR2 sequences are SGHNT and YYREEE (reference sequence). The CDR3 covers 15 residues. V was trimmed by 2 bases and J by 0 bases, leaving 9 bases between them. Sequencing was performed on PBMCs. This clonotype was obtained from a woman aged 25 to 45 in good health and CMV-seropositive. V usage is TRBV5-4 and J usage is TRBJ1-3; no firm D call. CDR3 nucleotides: TGTGCCAGCAGCTTCGGACTGATCTCTGGAAACACCATATATTTT. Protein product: CASSFGLISGNTIYF.